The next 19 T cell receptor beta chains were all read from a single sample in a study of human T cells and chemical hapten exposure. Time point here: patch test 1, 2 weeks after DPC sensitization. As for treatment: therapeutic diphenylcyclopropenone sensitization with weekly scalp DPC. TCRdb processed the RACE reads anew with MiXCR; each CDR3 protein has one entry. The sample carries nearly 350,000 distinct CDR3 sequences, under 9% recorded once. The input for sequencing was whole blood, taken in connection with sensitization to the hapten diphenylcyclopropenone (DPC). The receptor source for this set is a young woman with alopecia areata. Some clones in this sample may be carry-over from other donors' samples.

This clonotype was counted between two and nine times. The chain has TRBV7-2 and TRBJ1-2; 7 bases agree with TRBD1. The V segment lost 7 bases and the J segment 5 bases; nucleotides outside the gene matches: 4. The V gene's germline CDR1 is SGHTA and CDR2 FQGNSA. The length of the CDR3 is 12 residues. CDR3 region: CASTSTGYGYTF. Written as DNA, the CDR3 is TGTGCCAGCACCTCGACAGGGTATGGCTACACCTTC.

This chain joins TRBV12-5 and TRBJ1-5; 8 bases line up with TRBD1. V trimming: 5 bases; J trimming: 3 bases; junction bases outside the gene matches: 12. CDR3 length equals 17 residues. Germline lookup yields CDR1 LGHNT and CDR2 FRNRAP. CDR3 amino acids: CASGQTGRTGFNQPQHF. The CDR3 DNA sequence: TGTGCTAGTGGTCAAACCGGCCGGACAGGGTTCAATCAGCCCCAGCATTTT.

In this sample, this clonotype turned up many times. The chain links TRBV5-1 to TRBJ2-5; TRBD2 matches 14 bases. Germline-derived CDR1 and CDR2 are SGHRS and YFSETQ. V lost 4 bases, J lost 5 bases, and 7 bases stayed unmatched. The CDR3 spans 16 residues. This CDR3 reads CASSLATSGGAETQYF. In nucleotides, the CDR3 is TGCGCCAGCAGCCTGGCGACTAGCGGGGGGGCCGAGACCCAGTACTTC. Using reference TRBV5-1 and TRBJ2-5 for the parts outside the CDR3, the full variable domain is KAGVTQTPRYLIKTRGQQVTLSCSPISGHRSVSWYQQTPGQGLQFLFEYFSETQRNKGNFPGRFSGRQFSNSRSEMNVSTLELGDSALYLCASSLATSGGAETQYFGPGTRLLVL.

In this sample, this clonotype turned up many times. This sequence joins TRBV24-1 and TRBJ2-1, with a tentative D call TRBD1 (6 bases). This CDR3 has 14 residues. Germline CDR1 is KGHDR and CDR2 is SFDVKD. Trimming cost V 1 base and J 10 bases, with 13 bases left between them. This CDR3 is CATSDFKVGAEQFF. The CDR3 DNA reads TGTGCCACCAGTGATTTTAAGGTGGGGGCCGAGCAGTTCTTC.

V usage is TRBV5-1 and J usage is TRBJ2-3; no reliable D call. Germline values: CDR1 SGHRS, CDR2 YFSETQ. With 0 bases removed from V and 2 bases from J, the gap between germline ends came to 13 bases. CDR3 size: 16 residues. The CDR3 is CASSLAPEGTTDTQYF. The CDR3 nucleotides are TGCGCCAGCAGCTTGGCTCCGGAAGGAACCACAGATACGCAGTATTTT.

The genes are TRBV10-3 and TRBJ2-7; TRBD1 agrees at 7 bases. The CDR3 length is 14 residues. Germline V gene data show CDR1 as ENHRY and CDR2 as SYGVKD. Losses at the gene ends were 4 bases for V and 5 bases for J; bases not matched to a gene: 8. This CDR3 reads CAISGQGGNNEQYF. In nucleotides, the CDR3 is TGTGCCATCAGTGGACAGGGTGGAAACAACGAGCAGTACTTC.

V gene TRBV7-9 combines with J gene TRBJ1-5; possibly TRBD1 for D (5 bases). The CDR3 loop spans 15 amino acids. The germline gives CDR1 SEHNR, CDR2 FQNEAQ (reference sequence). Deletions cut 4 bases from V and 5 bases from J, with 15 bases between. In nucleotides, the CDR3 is TGTGCCAGCAGCTCAGGAAAGACAGCTGATCAGCCCCAGCATTTT. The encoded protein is CASSSGKTADQPQHF.

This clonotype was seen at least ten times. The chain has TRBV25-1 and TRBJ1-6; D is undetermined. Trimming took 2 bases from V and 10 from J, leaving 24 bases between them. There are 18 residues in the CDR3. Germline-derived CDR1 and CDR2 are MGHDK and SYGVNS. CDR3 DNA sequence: TGTGCCAGCAGTGAACCCCCCCACGACGAACGGCCCGGGTCACCCCTCCACTTT. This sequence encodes CASSEPPHDERPGSPLHF.

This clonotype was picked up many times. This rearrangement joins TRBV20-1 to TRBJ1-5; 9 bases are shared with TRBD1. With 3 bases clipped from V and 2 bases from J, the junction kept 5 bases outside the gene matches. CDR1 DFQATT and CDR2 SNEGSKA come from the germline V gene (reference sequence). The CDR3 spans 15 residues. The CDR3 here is CSARTGGRGNQPQHF. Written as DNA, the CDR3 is TGCAGTGCTAGGACAGGGGGAAGGGGCAATCAGCCCCAGCATTTT.

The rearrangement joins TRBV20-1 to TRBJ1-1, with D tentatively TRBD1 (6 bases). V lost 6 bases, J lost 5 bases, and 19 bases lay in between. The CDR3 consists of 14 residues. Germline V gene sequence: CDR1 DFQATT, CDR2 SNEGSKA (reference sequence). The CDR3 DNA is TGCAGTGCCTCCCGGGGGGGGCCGAGAACTGAAGCTTTCTTT. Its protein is CSASRGGPRTEAFF.

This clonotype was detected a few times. The CDR3 protein is CASREGANTEAFF. DNA for the CDR3: TGTGCCAGCAGAGAGGGGGCTAACACTGAAGCTTTCTTT. The V call is TRBV7-9, the J call TRBJ1-1; the match to TRBD1 covers 7 bases. The CDR3 loop spans 13 amino acids. Trimming at V came to 6 bases and at J to 2 bases, leaving 3 bases not matched to a gene. CDR1 and CDR2 from the germline V gene are SEHNR and FQNEAQ (reference sequence).

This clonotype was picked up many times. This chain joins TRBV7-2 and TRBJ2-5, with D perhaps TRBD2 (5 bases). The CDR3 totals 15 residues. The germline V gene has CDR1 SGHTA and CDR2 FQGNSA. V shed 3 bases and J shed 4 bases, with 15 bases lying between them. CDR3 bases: TGTGCCAGCAGCTTGGTCCGGGGTTTGGTAGAGACCCAGTACTTC. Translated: CASSLVRGLVETQYF.

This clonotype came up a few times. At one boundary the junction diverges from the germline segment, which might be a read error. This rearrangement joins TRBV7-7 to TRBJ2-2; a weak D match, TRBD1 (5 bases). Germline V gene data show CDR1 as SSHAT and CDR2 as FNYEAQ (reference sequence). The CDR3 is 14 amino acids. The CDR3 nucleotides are TGTGCTAGCAGCTCCAGGGCCGGGCCCGGGGAGCTGTTTTTT. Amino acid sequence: CASSSRAGPGELFF. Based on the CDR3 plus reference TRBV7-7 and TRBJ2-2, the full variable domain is GAGVSQSPRYKVTKRGQDVTLRCDPISSHATLYWYQQALGQGPEFLTYFNYEAQPDKSGLPSDRFSAERPEGSISTLTIQRTEQRDSAMYRCASSSRAGPGELFFGEGSRLTVL.

DNA for the CDR3: TGTGCCAGCATGCAAGGGTCTAGCACAGATACGCAGTATTTT. Protein sequence: CASMQGSSTDTQYF. The chain recombines TRBV9 with TRBJ2-3; no reliable D call. Trimming took off 6 bases at V and 0 bases at J, with 11 bases between the two ends. Germline V CDR1 and CDR2: SGDLS, YYNGEE. This CDR3 region has 14 residues.

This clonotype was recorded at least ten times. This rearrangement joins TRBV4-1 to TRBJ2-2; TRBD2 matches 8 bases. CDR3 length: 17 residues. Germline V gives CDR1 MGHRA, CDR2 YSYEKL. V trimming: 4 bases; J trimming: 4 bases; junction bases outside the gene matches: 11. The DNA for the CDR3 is TGCGCCAGCAGCCGAGATCCCAGGAGCGGGGGCACCGGGGAGCTGTTTTTT. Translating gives CASSRDPRSGGTGELFF.

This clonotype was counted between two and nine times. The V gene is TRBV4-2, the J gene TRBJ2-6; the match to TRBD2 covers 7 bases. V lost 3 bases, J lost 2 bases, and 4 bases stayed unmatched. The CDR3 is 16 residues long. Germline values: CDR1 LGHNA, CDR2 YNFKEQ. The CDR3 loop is CASSHATSAGANVLTF. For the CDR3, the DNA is TGTGCCAGCAGCCATGCCACTAGCGCTGGGGCCAACGTCCTGACTTTC.

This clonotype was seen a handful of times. The CDR3 reads CSAGSSGTDSYEQYF. The CDR3 DNA reads TGCAGTGCTGGCTCATCCGGGACAGATTCCTACGAGCAGTACTTC. V and J are TRBV20-1 and TRBJ2-7; the match to TRBD1 covers 7 bases. Germline V lookup: CDR1 DFQATT, CDR2 SNEGSKA (reference sequence). CDR3 length: 15 amino acids. V was clipped by 5 bases and J by 1 base; unmatched bases: 11.

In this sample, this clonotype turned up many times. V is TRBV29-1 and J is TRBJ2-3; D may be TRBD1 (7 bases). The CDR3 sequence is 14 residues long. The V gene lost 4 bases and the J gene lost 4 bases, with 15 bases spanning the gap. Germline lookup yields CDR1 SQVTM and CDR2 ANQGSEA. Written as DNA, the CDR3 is TGCAGCGTTGCCGATCAGGGGGGCGCAGATACGCAGTATTTT. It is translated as CSVADQGGADTQYF.

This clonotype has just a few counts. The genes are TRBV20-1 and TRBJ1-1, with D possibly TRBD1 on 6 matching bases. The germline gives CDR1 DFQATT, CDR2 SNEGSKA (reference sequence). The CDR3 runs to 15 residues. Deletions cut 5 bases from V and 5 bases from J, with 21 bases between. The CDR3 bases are TGCAGTGCTTTCAGGGGCGTTGCTGCTAAGACTGAAGCTTTCTTT. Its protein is CSAFRGVAAKTEAFF.